The T cell receptor beta chain under discussion was sequenced for a study of cytomegalovirus exposure and HLA in healthy donors. Primers included in the PCR were 60 Vbeta and 13 Jbeta primers. Sequencing used immunoSEQ multiplex PCR; TCRdb keeps in-frame clones, though not all of them. The table lists 88,000 or so clones, approximately 66% of them singletons. The donors (healthy individuals) were bone marrow donors. Study-wide points: The study put 150 or so TCR beta chains on its list as cytomegalovirus-associated. While the bulk of TCR sequences proved rare, some public TCRs turned up in many donors.

Trimming took 6 bases from V and 2 from J; bases not matched to a gene: 10. The CDR3 totals 14 residues. The germline CDR1 and CDR2 sequences are GTSNPN and SVGIG (reference sequence). Note on this clone: Its antigen is still unknown.

The chain joins TRBV30 to TRBJ2-7; 7 bases align to TRBD1. The sequence was obtained from a male donor in good health and CMV-seropositive. The sample was PBMCs. CDR3 in amino acids: CACDQTGTAYEQYF. In DNA, the CDR3 is TGTGCCTGCGACCAGACTGGGACAGCCTACGAGCAGTACTTC.